The 4 T cell receptor beta chains given below trace back to one sample, sequenced in a study of PD-L1 blockade in urothelial cancer. TCRdb's table, derived via immunoSEQ multiplex PCR, lists solely in-frame clones and lacks some. The table includes more than 45,000 clones, roughly 82% detected once. Sequenced here: PBMCs, sampled around atezolizumab (anti-PD-L1) treatment. All receptors come from a man between 65 and 79 years old with urothelial cancer.

A few counts support this clone. The chain joins TRBV11-2 to TRBJ2-7, with 7 bases fitting TRBD1. After removal of 5 bases from V and 5 bases from J, the junction contained 9 bases not matched to a gene. Germline values: CDR1 SGHAT, CDR2 FQNNGV. This CDR3 contains 14 residues. In DNA, the CDR3 is TGTGCCAGCAGCATCATAGGGGGCCAGAACGAGCAGTACTTC. Translating it yields CASSIIGGQNEQYF. The full variable domain, completed using reference TRBV11-2 and TRBJ2-7, is EAGVAQSPRYKIIEKRQSVAFWCNPISGHATLYWYQQILGQGPKLLIQFQNNGVVDDSQLPKDRFSAERLKGVDSTLKIQPAKLEDSAVYLCASSIIGGQNEQYFGPGTRLTVT.

The gene calls are TRBV6-1 and TRBJ1-5; 7 bases map to TRBD1. V shed 2 bases and J 7 bases; nucleotides not matched to a gene: 5. This CDR3 is built from 14 residues. Germline CDR1 is MNHNS and CDR2 is SASEGT. The CDR3 DNA is TGTGCCAGCAGTGAACGGGCAGGGGGACAGCCCCAGCATTTT. This encodes CASSERAGGQPQHF.

The rearrangement uses TRBV20-1 and TRBJ2-7; D is uncertain. Germline lookup yields CDR1 DFQATT and CDR2 SNEGSKA (reference sequence). The CDR3 is made up of 11 amino acids. V was shortened by 2 bases and J by 6 bases, with 8 bases between the two germline ends. CDR3 loop: CSARQDAEQYF. The CDR3 DNA is TGCAGTGCTAGACAGGATGCCGAGCAGTACTTC.

The V call is TRBV18, the J call TRBJ2-7; TRBD1 matches 11 bases. Germline CDR1 KGHSH, CDR2 LQKENI. The CDR3 is 15 amino acids. V was clipped by 4 bases and J by 2 bases; unmatched bases: 4. DNA for the CDR3: TGTGCCAGCTCACAGGCGGGACAGGGGGCCTACGAGCAGTACTTC. Its translation is CASSQAGQGAYEQYF.